This is a list of T cell receptor beta chains from one sample in a study of blood T cell repertoires in COVID-19. The repertoire was sequenced with immunoSEQ multiplex PCR; TCRdb's copy has only in-frame clones and lacks some. The sample lists 350,000 to 550,000 clones, nearly 90% seen once, with approximately 2% in the top ten. Sequenced material: PBMCs or T cells enriched from blood (not recorded which). The receptors were sampled from a woman aged 18 to 35 with acute COVID-19. The CDR3 runs from the conserved cysteine through the conserved F or W. Each record gives: D gene, V gene, J gene, clone size, CDR3 DNA, CDR3 protein. A D gene is named only where the DNA matches it firmly. The size field is filled for only some rows; it gives once, few, many or a size class.

TRBD1	TRBV10-3	TRBJ1-1	NA	TGTGCCACGACCCGCGACAGGGAAGCTGAAGCTTTCTTT	CATTRDREAEAFF
TRBD2	TRBV5-6	TRBJ2-7	NA	TGTGCCAGCAGCTTTCTACCGGGACTAGCGGGAGGATTCTCCTACGAGCAGTACTTC	CASSFLPGLAGGFSYEQYF
TRBD2	TRBV24-1	TRBJ2-1	once	TGTGCCACCAGTGATTTAAGCCCTAGCGGAGGGGAGGATGAGCAGTTCTTC	CATSDLSPSGGEDEQFF
NA	TRBV2	TRBJ1-4	NA	TGTGCCAGCAGGAGAACTAATGAAAAACTGTTTTTT	CASRRTNEKLFF
NA	TRBV5-1	TRBJ1-4	NA	TGCGCCAGCAGCTCCCCCACGGGGGGGGATGAAAAACTGTTTTTT	CASSSPTGGDEKLFF
TRBD1	TRBV6-1	TRBJ1-5	NA	TGTGCCAGCAGTGAGAGGACAGGGGGCTATGGCAATCAGCCCCAGCATTTT	CASSERTGGYGNQPQHF
NA	TRBV10-1	TRBJ1-6	NA	TGCGCCAGCAGTCAGGGTGGTTCACCCCTCCACTTT	CASSQGGSPLHF
NA	TRBV29-1	TRBJ1-1	NA	TGCAGCGTTGGAACAGGAAGAGAAGCTTTCTTT	CSVGTGREAFF
NA	TRBV28	TRBJ1-6	few	TGTGCCAGCAGTACCTTAGACAGTGGCTCCTATAATTCACCCCTCCACTTT	CASSTLDSGSYNSPLHF
TRBD1	TRBV6-1	TRBJ1-2	NA	TGTGCCAGCAGTGACAGGGGGCGAACCTTC	CASSDRGRTF
TRBD1	TRBV7-9	TRBJ2-3	NA	TGTGCCAGCAGCCCCACAGGGGACAGCACAGATACGCAGTATTTT	CASSPTGDSTDTQYF
TRBD1	TRBV5-1	TRBJ1-6	NA	TGCGCCAGCAGCTTGGCACCCTCGACAGGGGCTAGGTCACCCCTCCACTTT	CASSLAPSTGARSPLHF
TRBD2	TRBV18	TRBJ2-1	NA	TGTGCCAGCTTTGCGGTGGCTAGCGGGAGCGATGAGCAGTTCTTC	CASFAVASGSDEQFF
NA	TRBV29-1	TRBJ1-2	NA	TGCAGCGTACCCGACAGCACCTACACCTTC	CSVPDSTYTF
NA	TRBV7-9	TRBJ2-2	NA	TGTGCCAGCAGCTTAGACGGGGGCACCGGGGAGCTGTTTTTT	CASSLDGGTGELFF